This is a list of T cell receptor beta chains from one sample in a study of identical twins. TCRdb itself ran the 5' RACE reads through MiXCR, one entry per CDR3 protein. This sample has around 490,000 distinct CDR3 sequences, with 20% to 25% found just once. The same data also went into a second study, on yellow fever vaccine responses in identical twins.

Material: CD4+ T cells sorted from blood. These receptors all come from a woman younger than 30 in good health. CDR3s include the opening cysteine and the closing phenylalanine or tryptophan. The order of the fields is V gene, clone size, D gene, J gene, CDR3 DNA, CDR3 protein. The D gene is left open where the match is weak. Clone size appears in some rows only: once, few, many, or a class for an expanded clone.

v_call: TRBV5-4
clone_size: once
d_call: .
j_call: TRBJ2-5
cdr3_nt: TGTGCCAGCAGCTTGGAGTTCCAGGCGCTAGGGACCCAGTACTTC
cdr3_aa: CASSLEFQALGTQYF

v_call: TRBV29-1
clone_size: .
d_call: .
j_call: TRBJ1-2
cdr3_nt: TGCAGCGTTGAAGATCTAAAGGATGGCTACACCTTC
cdr3_aa: CSVEDLKDGYTF

v_call: TRBV3-1
clone_size: .
d_call: .
j_call: TRBJ2-5
cdr3_nt: TGTGCCAGCAGCCGGGGGGACAGCCAAGAGACCCAGTACTTC
cdr3_aa: CASSRGDSQETQYF

v_call: TRBV10-3
clone_size: .
d_call: TRBD2
j_call: TRBJ2-2
cdr3_nt: TGTGCCATCAGTGAGGCTAGCGGGCCGAACACCGGGGAGCTGTTTTTT
cdr3_aa: CAISEASGPNTGELFF

v_call: TRBV11-3
clone_size: few
d_call: .
j_call: TRBJ2-7
cdr3_nt: TGTGCCAGCAGCTTAGAACAGGTCTACGAGCAGTACTTC
cdr3_aa: CASSLEQVYEQYF

v_call: TRBV10-3
clone_size: .
d_call: TRBD1
j_call: TRBJ1-6
cdr3_nt: TGTGCCATCAGTTCTGACAGGGCAAATTCACCCCTCCACTTT
cdr3_aa: CAISSDRANSPLHF

v_call: TRBV9
clone_size: few
d_call: TRBD2
j_call: TRBJ2-7
cdr3_nt: TGTGCCAGCCAAGGACTAGCGGGAGGGGAGCAGTACTTC
cdr3_aa: CASQGLAGGEQYF

v_call: TRBV10-3
clone_size: .
d_call: .
j_call: TRBJ1-6
cdr3_nt: TGTGCCATCAGTGAGTCTGTGGAAGGTGGTTCACCCCTCCACTTT
cdr3_aa: CAISESVEGGSPLHF

v_call: TRBV14
clone_size: .
d_call: TRBD1
j_call: TRBJ2-2
cdr3_nt: TGTGCCAGCAGCCAAGGGGCCAGGGGGCCACCGGTCACCGGGGAGCTGTTTTTT
cdr3_aa: CASSQGARGPPVTGELFF

v_call: TRBV11-2
clone_size: .
d_call: TRBD2
j_call: TRBJ2-5
cdr3_nt: TGTGCCAGCAGCTCCTCGGGGGGGCCCGCCCGGGAGACCCAGTACTTC
cdr3_aa: CASSSSGGPARETQYF

v_call: TRBV5-1
clone_size: few
d_call: .
j_call: TRBJ2-2
cdr3_nt: TGCGCCAGCAGCCCGGGGCTCCCCTCCTCCGGGGAGCTGTTTTTT
cdr3_aa: CASSPGLPSSGELFF

v_call: TRBV12-3/TRBV12-4
clone_size: .
d_call: TRBD1
j_call: TRBJ1-6
cdr3_nt: TGTGACAGCAGTCCCCAGACAGGGGTGAATTCACCCCTCCACTTT
cdr3_aa: CDSSPQTGVNSPLHF

v_call: TRBV15
clone_size: few
d_call: .
j_call: TRBJ1-6
cdr3_nt: TGTGCCACCAGCAGGGGCGAACCTAATTCACCCCTCCACTTT
cdr3_aa: CATSRGEPNSPLHF

v_call: TRBV12-3/TRBV12-4
clone_size: .
d_call: .
j_call: TRBJ1-1
cdr3_nt: TGTGCCAGCAGTTTTCAGGCAGGCCCGAACACTGAAGCTTTCTTT
cdr3_aa: CASSFQAGPNTEAFF

v_call: TRBV19
clone_size: few
d_call: .
j_call: TRBJ2-5
cdr3_nt: TGTGCCAGTAGTATGTCGGCGGATAAGAGTTGGACCCAGTACTTC
cdr3_aa: CASSMSADKSWTQYF

v_call: TRBV12-3/TRBV12-4
clone_size: .
d_call: .
j_call: TRBJ1-5
cdr3_nt: TGTGCCAGCAGTTCAACAGCTGCCAGGCAGCCCCAGCATTTT
cdr3_aa: CASSSTAARQPQHF

v_call: TRBV18
clone_size: .
d_call: .
j_call: TRBJ2-1
cdr3_nt: TGTGCCAGCTCACCACCTATAGGGCAGAATGAGCAGTTCTTC
cdr3_aa: CASSPPIGQNEQFF

v_call: TRBV12-3/TRBV12-4
clone_size: few
d_call: .
j_call: TRBJ2-7
cdr3_nt: TGTGCCAGCACCAGGGACGGAGCATCCTACGAGCAGTACTTC
cdr3_aa: CASTRDGASYEQYF

v_call: TRBV4-2
clone_size: .
d_call: .
j_call: TRBJ2-6
cdr3_nt: TGTGCCAGCAGCCACGGTAAACGGGGCTCTGGGGCCAACGTCCTGACTTTC
cdr3_aa: CASSHGKRGSGANVLTF

v_call: TRBV12-3/TRBV12-4
clone_size: .
d_call: .
j_call: TRBJ2-3
cdr3_nt: TGTGCCAGCAGTCCCCGTGAAGGGCTGGGCACAGATACGCAGTATTTT
cdr3_aa: CASSPREGLGTDTQYF

v_call: TRBV11-2
clone_size: few
d_call: .
j_call: TRBJ2-1
cdr3_nt: TGTGCCAGCAGCTTAGCGAGTCTTTACAATGAGCAGTTCTTC
cdr3_aa: CASSLASLYNEQFF

v_call: TRBV11-2
clone_size: few
d_call: .
j_call: TRBJ1-2
cdr3_nt: TGTGCCAGCAGCTTAGAGTCAGCCTCTAACTATGGCTACACCTTC
cdr3_aa: CASSLESASNYGYTF

v_call: TRBV12-3/TRBV12-4
clone_size: .
d_call: .
j_call: TRBJ1-2
cdr3_nt: TGTGCCAGCACAGGGGACGCTAACTATGGCTACACCTTC
cdr3_aa: CASTGDANYGYTF

v_call: TRBV6-1
clone_size: few
d_call: .
j_call: TRBJ2-1
cdr3_nt: TGTGCCAGCAGTGTCTTGGTCAGCTCCTACAATGAGCAGTTCTTC
cdr3_aa: CASSVLVSSYNEQFF

v_call: TRBV6-5
clone_size: .
d_call: .
j_call: TRBJ1-1
cdr3_nt: TGTGCCAGCAGTTACTGGGGGTTAAGCATGAACACTGAAGCTTTCTTT
cdr3_aa: CASSYWGLSMNTEAFF

v_call: TRBV5-6
clone_size: .
d_call: .
j_call: TRBJ2-7
cdr3_nt: TGTGCCAGCAGCAGAGCTCTCTCCTACGAGCAGTACTTC
cdr3_aa: CASSRALSYEQYF

v_call: TRBV7-9
clone_size: .
d_call: .
j_call: TRBJ2-5
cdr3_nt: TGTGCCAGCAGCTACGGGACGGGACAAGAGACCCAGTACTTC
cdr3_aa: CASSYGTGQETQYF